This is a list of T cell receptor beta chains from one sample in a study of blood T cell repertoires in COVID-19. Clones were read by immunoSEQ multiplex PCR, and TCRdb kept only the in-frame ones, dropping some. The sample consists of about 350,000 clones, about 90% of them appearing once. Sequenced material: PBMCs or T cells enriched from blood (not recorded which). Receptors were obtained from a woman aged 25-40 years who had recovered from COVID-19. Each CDR3 is given with its conserved first and last residue. The D gene is left open where the match is weak. Part of the rows lack a size; the others show once, few, many or a class for expanded clones.

>-|TRBD1|TRBJ1-6|TRBV7-2
TGTGCCAGCAGCCTTGCGGGACAGGGTTTTTCAACACCCCTCCACTTT
CASSLAGQGFSTPLHF
>-|-|TRBJ2-7|TRBV28
TGTGCCAGCAGTTTAACACGGGAGATACGCTACGAGCAGTACTTC
CASSLTREIRYEQYF
>few|-|TRBJ2-7|TRBV25-1
TGTGCCAGCAGTGATTCCAGGTTCCACGAGCAGTACTTC
CASSDSRFHEQYF
>-|-|TRBJ1-1|TRBV18
TGTGCCAGCTCACCATGGGGGGGACGGGACACTGAAGCTTTCTTT
CASSPWGGRDTEAFF
>-|TRBD2|TRBJ2-7|TRBV18
TGTGCCAGCTCACTCCTTTCGGGAGGGGGCTACGAGCAGTACTTC
CASSLLSGGGYEQYF
>-|TRBD1|TRBJ1-1|TRBV5-5
TGTGCCAGCAGCTCAGGGACAGGGGCGAACACTGAAGCTTTCTTT
CASSSGTGANTEAFF
>-|-|TRBJ2-2|TRBV3-1/TRBV3-2
TGTGCCAGCAGCCAAGATTTAGGGGTTAGGGAGCTGTTTTTT
CASSQDLGVRELFF
>-|-|TRBJ1-1|TRBV3-1/TRBV3-2
TGTGCCAGCAGCCCGAGGGGGAGGGGGGCAGAAACTGAAGCTTTCTTT
CASSPRGRGAETEAFF
>-|TRBD1|TRBJ2-1|TRBV7-2
TGTGCCAGCAGCCGGGGACAGGAGCAGTTCTTC
CASSRGQEQFF
>-|TRBD1|TRBJ1-1|TRBV6-5
TGTGCCAGCAGCTCAGGACAGGCGGGCGCTGAAGCTTTCTTT
CASSSGQAGAEAFF
>-|-|TRBJ1-5|TRBV28
TGTGCCAGCAGTTTGGGGGGGCGCTGGGATAGCAATCAGCCCCAGCATTTT
CASSLGGRWDSNQPQHF
>-|-|TRBJ2-2|TRBV5-4
TGTGCCAGCAGCTCCGGACTCCCTTCCGGGGAGCTGTTTTTT
CASSSGLPSGELFF
>-|-|TRBJ1-1|TRBV30
TGTGCCTGGAGTTCACAGGCTAGTACTGAAGCTTTCTTT
CAWSSQASTEAFF
>-|-|TRBJ2-3|TRBV4-1
TGCGCCAGCAGCCAAGTAGCGGCTAGCACAGATACGCAGTATTTT
CASSQVAASTDTQYF
>few|-|TRBJ1-3|TRBV10-3
TGTGCCATCAGTGGAGAAAGAAACACCATATATTTT
CAISGERNTIYF
>once|-|TRBJ1-2|TRBV7-9
TGTGCCAGCACGCCTCGGGACATTCTGAACTATGGCTACACCTTC
CASTPRDILNYGYTF
>-|TRBD1|TRBJ1-1|TRBV10-3
TGTGCCATCAGCCAACTCGGACAGGAGTATGAAGCTTTCTTT
CAISQLGQEYEAFF
>-|-|TRBJ2-7|TRBV28
TGTGCCACGGGACTGAGTTCCTACGAGCAGTACTTC
CATGLSSYEQYF
>-|TRBD1|TRBJ2-5|TRBV14
TGTGCCAGCAGCCAAGTGGACAGGGTCGGGAGAGAGACCCAGTACTTC
CASSQVDRVGRETQYF
>-|-|TRBJ2-5|TRBV5-4
TGTGCCAGCAGCTTGGTCAGCCAAGAGACCCAGTACTTC
CASSLVSQETQYF
>-|TRBD1|TRBJ2-3|TRBV4-1
TGCGCCAGCAGCCACGCCCGACAGGGAAGCACAGATACGCAGTATTTT
CASSHARQGSTDTQYF
>-|-|TRBJ2-3|TRBV27
TGTGCCAGCAGTTTGGAACAGGCTACAGATACGCAGTATTTT
CASSLEQATDTQYF
>once|-|TRBJ1-6|TRBV11-2
TGTGCCAGCAGCCCAGTCTTGGGACTGGCTTCACCCCTCCACTTT
CASSPVLGLASPLHF
>-|-|TRBJ1-2|TRBV15
TGTGCCACCAGCGGCGGGAACTATGGCTACACCTTC
CATSGGNYGYTF
>-|-|TRBJ1-5|TRBV19
TGTGCCAGTAAGGAGGGCAGATTAACTAGCGGCAATCAGCCCCAGCATTTT
CASKEGRLTSGNQPQHF
>-|-|TRBJ1-3|TRBV5-1
TGCGCCAGCAGACCTGACAGATACTCTGGAAACACCATATATTTT
CASRPDRYSGNTIYF
>-|-|TRBJ2-6|TRBV30
TGTGCCTGGAAGAGACACTCCCCCGATGGGGCCAACGTCCTGACTTTC
CAWKRHSPDGANVLTF
>-|TRBD2|TRBJ2-3|TRBV19
TGTGCCAGTAGTATAGTGGGACTAGTGGATACGCAGTATTTT
CASSIVGLVDTQYF
>-|TRBD2|TRBJ2-7|TRBV2
TGTGCCAGCAGTGTTCGGGAGGGGACCTACGAGCAGTACTTC
CASSVREGTYEQYF
>-|TRBD1|TRBJ2-7|TRBV2
TGTGCCAGCAAGGGGAGACAGGGGACATACGAGCAGTACTTC
CASKGRQGTYEQYF
>once|-|TRBJ2-3|TRBV7-8
TGTGCCAGCAGCCGCCGGGATACGCAGTATTTT
CASSRRDTQYF
>-|TRBD2|TRBJ2-3|TRBV24-1
TGTGCCACCTCAACCGGGACTAGCGGGAGAGAGGGGGCCACAGATACGCAGTATTTT
CATSTGTSGREGATDTQYF
>-|TRBD1|TRBJ1-1|TRBV7-9
TGTGCCAGCAGCCGCGAACAGGGGAGCCCCATTTTCTTT
CASSREQGSPIFF
>few|TRBD1|TRBJ2-7|TRBV10-1
TGCGCCAGCAGTGGGGACAGCCCCTTGTTAGTGATCGAGCAGTACTTC
CASSGDSPLLVIEQYF
>-|TRBD2|TRBJ2-3|TRBV6-2/TRBV6-3
TGTGCCAGCAGTTACCCCGGACTAGCGGGGGGCCGTAGCACAGATACGCAGTATTTT
CASSYPGLAGGRSTDTQYF
>-|TRBD2|TRBJ2-2|TRBV10-2
TGCGCCAGCCTTAAATACGGCGGGGGGTATGACACCGGGGAGCTGTTTTTT
CASLKYGGGYDTGELFF
>-|TRBD2|TRBJ2-2|TRBV15
TGTGCCACCAGCGGGACTAGCGGGTACACCGGGGAGCTGTTTTTT
CATSGTSGYTGELFF
>-|TRBD2|TRBJ2-2|TRBV4-1
TGCGCCAGCAGCCAAGGTGGCAGCGGGAGGGAACCGAACACCGGGGAGCTGTTTTTT
CASSQGGSGREPNTGELFF
>-|TRBD2|TRBJ2-5|TRBV28
TGTGCCAGCAGTCCCCATGGGGGGGGAGAGACCCAGTACTTC
CASSPHGGGETQYF
>-|TRBD2|TRBJ2-1|TRBV9
TGTGCCAGCAGCGTAGACCTAGCGGGAGGAGTTCGGGAGCAGTTCTTC
CASSVDLAGGVREQFF
>once|-|TRBJ1-4|TRBV2
TGTGCCAGCAAGTGGGAGGCCGGGAATGAAAAACTGTTTTTT
CASKWEAGNEKLFF
>-|TRBD2|TRBJ2-7|TRBV2
TGTGCCAGCAGGGTAGCGGGAGGCGACGAGCAGTACTTC
CASRVAGGDEQYF
>once|-|TRBJ2-5|TRBV29-1
TGCAGCGTCCTTTTCGGGGGACAAGAGACCCAGTACTTC
CSVLFGGQETQYF
>once|-|TRBJ2-1|TRBV11-3
TGTGCCAGCAGCCCTCCCGGCGGGTACTCCTACAATGAGCAGTTCTTC
CASSPPGGYSYNEQFF
>once|TRBD2|TRBJ2-1|TRBV2
TGTGCCAGCAGTGTCGCGTTAGGACTAGCGAAATACAATGAGCAGTTCTTC
CASSVALGLAKYNEQFF
>-|TRBD1|TRBJ2-5|TRBV3-1/TRBV3-2
TGTGCCAGCAGCCGGGACAGGGTCTACTTC
CASSRDRVYF
>-|TRBD1|TRBJ2-4|TRBV3-1/TRBV3-2
TGTGCCAGCAGTCCTAATACCGGGACAGGAAACATTCAGTACTTC
CASSPNTGTGNIQYF
>once|-|TRBJ2-1|TRBV16
TGTGCCAGCAGCCCTGTACACCGAGAGCAGTTCTTC
CASSPVHREQFF
>-|-|TRBJ2-5|TRBV6-2/TRBV6-3
TGTGCCAGCAGCCCCATACAGGGAATCGACCCTCTGGAGACCCAGTACTTC
CASSPIQGIDPLETQYF
>-|TRBD1|TRBJ1-1|TRBV19
TGTGCCAGTAGTATGGGACAGGATAAGACTGAAGCTTTCTTT
CASSMGQDKTEAFF